The clone carrying this T cell receptor beta chain was picked up a small number of times. Between the trimmed V and J ends, which lost 4 bases and 5 bases, there was a span of 11 bases. Germline lookup yields CDR1 KGHSY and CDR2 FQNENV. The CDR3 covers 13 residues. The data were taken from a study of sequential checkpoint blockade in melanoma. Treatment of the sample: randomized to nivolumab then ipilimumab (arm A) or the reverse (arm B). TCRdb keeps only in-frame clones here, not all; method: immunoSEQ multiplex PCR. This sample carries about 400 clones, just under 20% of them seen once, and the ten largest clones take about 10%.

The sample here was tumor tissue (inferred from file names), taken from a patient given nivolumab and ipilimumab in sequence. J is TRBJ2-5 and V is TRBV16; D call uncertain. The origin of this receptor is a human donor with melanoma. The CDR3 loop reads CASSRGSEETQYF. CDR3 coding DNA: TGTGCCAGCAGCCGGGGATCAGAGGAGACCCAGTACTTC.